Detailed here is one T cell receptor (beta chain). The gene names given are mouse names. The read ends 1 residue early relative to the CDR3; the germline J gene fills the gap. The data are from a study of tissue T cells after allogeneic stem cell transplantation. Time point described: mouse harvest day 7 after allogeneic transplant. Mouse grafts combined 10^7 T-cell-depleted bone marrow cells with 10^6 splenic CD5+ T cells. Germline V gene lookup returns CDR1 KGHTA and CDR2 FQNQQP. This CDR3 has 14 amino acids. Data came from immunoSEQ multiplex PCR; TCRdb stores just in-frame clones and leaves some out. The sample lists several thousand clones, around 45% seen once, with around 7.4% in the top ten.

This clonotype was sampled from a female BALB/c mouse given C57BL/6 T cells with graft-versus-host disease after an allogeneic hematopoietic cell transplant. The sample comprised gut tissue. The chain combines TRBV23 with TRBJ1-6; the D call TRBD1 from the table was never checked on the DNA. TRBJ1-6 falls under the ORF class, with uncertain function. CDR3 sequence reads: CSSRPGTHNSPLYF. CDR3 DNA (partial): TGCTCCAGCAGGCCCGGGACACATAATTCGCCCCTCTAC.